The 23 T cell receptor beta chains in this list originate from one sample, sequenced in a study of T-cell reconstitution after alpha-beta-depleted transplantation in children. As it was prepared, the TCRbeta library received unique molecular identifiers. One entry per CDR3 protein, called by TCRdb with MiXCR from the PCR reads. The sample lists 500,000 or so distinct CDR3 sequences, 11% occurring once. Source: PBMCs, mostly from graft donor cells, taken 180 days after TCRalphabeta/CD19-depleted stem cell transplant. The receptors originated from a female patient aged 2 to 10 who had a stem cell transplant for aplastic anemia, so the T cells may come from the graft donor.

The rearrangement joins TRBV25-1 to TRBJ2-3; 10 bases are a match to TRBD2. V lost 5 bases and J lost 5; bases outside the gene matches: 7. Germline V gives CDR1 MGHDK, CDR2 SYGVNS. This CDR3 contains 15 residues. CDR3 coding DNA: TGTGCCAGCAGTTCCAGCGGGAGGGCCGGAGATACGCAGTATTTT. This translates into CASSSSGRAGDTQYF.

The count of this clonotype is one. This chain uses TRBV12-3 or TRBV12-4 with TRBJ2-3, with no clear D. The CDR3 spans 13 residues. Between the trimmed V and J ends, which lost 6 bases and 3 bases, there was a span of 10 bases. The CDR3 loop is CASRTPPTDTQYF. Written as DNA, the CDR3 is TGTGCCAGCAGGACACCGCCAACAGATACGCAGTATTTT.

The CDR3 DNA follows: TGTGCCAGCAGCTTAGCGTTGGGGCGGGACACAGATACGCAGTATTTT. It encodes CASSLALGRDTDTQYF. The rearrangement uses TRBV11-3 and TRBJ2-3; D perhaps matches TRBD2 (6 bases). Germline CDR1 and CDR2: SGHNT and YENEEA. V lost 1 base to trimming and J lost 2 bases, with 13 bases between them. The CDR3 extends over 16 amino acids.

J is TRBJ2-1 and V is TRBV2, with D perhaps matching TRBD1 or TRBD2 (5 bases each). The CDR3 sequence is 14 residues long. Germline loops: CDR1 SNHLY, CDR2 FYNNEI. Trimming took 7 bases from V and 9 from J, leaving 19 bases between them. As DNA, the CDR3 is TGTGCCAGCAAACCGGGACGAAATCACCCTGAGCAGTTCTTC. It specifies CASKPGRNHPEQFF.

This chain uses TRBV12-3 or TRBV12-4 with TRBJ1-5, with 9 positions matching TRBD1. Trimming took 2 bases from V and 0 from J; bases not matched to a gene: 8. This CDR3 is 18 amino acids long. CDR3 DNA: TGTGCCAGCAGTTTAACAGGGGGCGCGAGAGCTAGCAATCAGCCCCAGCATTTT. Translated: CASSLTGGARASNQPQHF.

This clonotype turned up a few times. The chain recombines TRBV20-1 with TRBJ2-7; D is unresolved. The germline gives CDR1 DFQATT, CDR2 SNEGSKA (reference sequence). Trimming pared 5 bases from V and 3 bases from J, leaving 14 bases between. The CDR3 is 13 amino acids. The CDR3 DNA reads as TGCAGTGCTCCGGCCGCCTTACACTACGAGCAGTACTTC. Protein product: CSAPAALHYEQYF.

V is TRBV6-2 or TRBV6-3 and J is TRBJ1-5; no clear D. V dropped 0 bases and J dropped 9 bases, with 9 bases sitting between them. The CDR3 has 13 residues. Germline V gene sequence: CDR1 MNHEY, CDR2 SVGEGT. CDR3 sequence reads: CASSYSKRRPQHF. CDR3 nucleotides: TGTGCCAGCAGTTACTCGAAACGTCGGCCCCAGCATTTT.

J is TRBJ1-1 and V is TRBV6-5; no reliable D call. CDR1 and CDR2 (germline): MNHEY, SVGAGI. The CDR3 consists of 14 residues. The V end was cut by 0 bases, the J end by 4 bases, with 9 bases between. DNA of the CDR3: TGTGCCAGCAGTTACTCTATGGGCAGCACTGAAGCTTTCTTT. Translating gives CASSYSMGSTEAFF.

The rearrangement links TRBV7-3 to TRBJ1-2; TRBD1 might be the D (5 bases). This CDR3 has 13 amino acids. Germline lookup yields CDR1 SGHTA and CDR2 FQGTGA. The V and J ends lost 1 base and 8 bases respectively, with 11 bases between them. Here the CDR3 reads CASSLRGGDGYTF. In DNA, the CDR3 is TGTGCCAGCAGCTTAAGGGGAGGGGACGGCTACACCTTC.

The chain has TRBV12-3 or TRBV12-4 and TRBJ2-7, with 7 nucleotides matching TRBD1. V shed 8 bases and J 6 bases; nucleotides not matched to a gene: 16. The CDR3 length is 15 residues. DNA of the CDR3: TGTGCCAGCCAAGGCAGGATAACAGGGGAGCGCGAGCAGTACTTC. This codes for CASQGRITGEREQYF.

This clonotype showed up many times. V usage is TRBV7-9 and J usage is TRBJ1-1; the D is unclear. From germline, CDR1 is SEHNR and CDR2 FQNEAQ (reference sequence). The CDR3 extends over 17 amino acids. Between the trimmed V and J ends, which lost 8 bases and 1 base, there was a span of 23 bases. The CDR3 loop is CASRDDPGEHSNTEAFF. CDR3 DNA: TGTGCCAGCCGGGATGATCCAGGCGAACATTCGAACACTGAAGCTTTCTTT.

The chain has TRBV15 and TRBJ1-2, with D possibly being TRBD1 (6 bases). The CDR3 contains 13 residues. Trimming removed 5 bases at V and 4 bases at J, with 11 bases between. In germline, CDR1 is LNHNV, CDR2 YYDKDF (reference sequence). The CDR3: CATSLGTPYGYTF. In DNA form, the CDR3 reads TGTGCCACCAGCCTGGGGACACCCTATGGCTACACCTTC.

The chain couples TRBV18 to TRBJ1-2; D is undetermined. The length of the CDR3 is 12 residues. Germline V CDR1 and CDR2: KGHSH, LQKENI. Trimming left V 1 base short and J 8 bases short, with 8 bases between. The CDR3 loop reads CASSPLRFGYTF. The DNA of the CDR3 is TGTGCCAGCTCACCACTACGATTCGGCTACACCTTC.

This clonotype was found a few times. The chain recombines TRBV5-1 with TRBJ2-5, with D tentatively TRBD1 (7 bases). This CDR3 is 15 amino acids long. The V gene's germline CDR1 is SGHRS and CDR2 YFSETQ. V was shortened by 4 bases and J by 0 bases, with 13 bases between the two germline ends. The CDR3 loop reads CASSRGTAHQETQYF. CDR3 nucleotide sequence: TGCGCCAGCAGCCGCGGGACAGCCCACCAAGAGACCCAGTACTTC.

This chain links TRBV4-3 with TRBJ1-1; D unclear. Per germline, CDR1 LGHNA and CDR2 YSLEER. The CDR3 extends over 16 amino acids. Trimming removed 1 base at V and 1 base at J, with 13 bases between. DNA of the CDR3: TGCGCCAGCAGCCAAGGTATAGACTGGGCGAACACTGAAGCTTTCTTT. As protein: CASSQGIDWANTEAFF.

This clonotype was detected ten times or more. The rearrangement uses TRBV7-2 and TRBJ2-1, with TRBD2 identical over 7 bases. This CDR3 is built from 14 residues. Germline lookup yields CDR1 SGHTA and CDR2 FQGNSA. With V trimmed by 5 bases and J by 6 bases, 7 bases remained unmatched. Written as DNA, the CDR3 is TGTGCCAGCAGCCACTCCGGCGGGGGCAATGAGCAGTTCTTC. This codes for CASSHSGGGNEQFF.

This rearrangement joins TRBV20-1 to TRBJ1-6, with 7 bases aligning to TRBD1. The CDR3 loop spans 14 amino acids. Trimming cost V 6 bases and J 8 bases; bases outside gene matches: 10. CDR1 DFQATT and CDR2 SNEGSKA come from the germline V gene (reference sequence). The CDR3 loop reads CSAATDRDHSPLHF. The CDR3 nucleotides read TGCAGTGCCGCAACCGACAGGGATCATTCACCCCTCCACTTT.

This clonotype was counted between two and nine times. The chain has TRBV27 and TRBJ2-7, with D perhaps matching TRBD1 (6 bases). The germline V and J ends were trimmed by 8 bases and 5 bases, with 19 bases remaining between them. The CDR3 sequence is 14 residues long. CDR1 and CDR2 (germline): MNHEY, SMNVEV (reference sequence). The CDR3 region has the DNA TGTGCCAGCGCGATTAACAGGGCCGGGGACGAGCAGTACGTC. Amino acid sequence: CASAINRAGDEQYV.

Comments on this clonotype: This may arise from a read error, as a much more abundant clone is one base away. Given the absence of the conserved phenylalanine or tryptophan at the CDR3 end, a read error is likely. The CDR3: CSVGGSGRTQYL. CDR3 DNA: TGCAGCGTTGGGGGTAGCGGGAGGACCCAGTACTTG. The chain links TRBV29-1 to TRBJ2-5; 9 bases fit TRBD2. With V trimmed by 4 bases and J by 7 bases, 4 bases remained unmatched. CDR1 is SQVTM, CDR2 ANQGSEA, per germline. The CDR3 totals 12 residues.

This clonotype was picked up many times. V gene TRBV27 combines with J gene TRBJ1-5; D is undetermined. Germline CDR1 and CDR2: MNHEY and SMNVEV (reference sequence). The CDR3 totals 11 residues. Trimming took 11 bases from V and 2 from J, leaving 7 bases between them. The DNA for the CDR3 is TGTGCCTCGGGCGGCAATCAGCCCCAGCATTTT. It translates to CASGGNQPQHF.

The V call is TRBV4-3, the J call TRBJ2-3, with 9 bases fitting TRBD2. CDR3 size: 17 residues. Germline values: CDR1 LGHNA, CDR2 YSLEER. Trimming cost V 3 bases and J 0 bases; bases outside gene matches: 7. CDR3 amino acids: CASSHPLAGGSTDTQYF. Here the CDR3 DNA reads TGCGCCAGCAGCCACCCCCTGGCGGGAGGGAGCACAGATACGCAGTATTTT.

Comment on this clonotype: A read error may be the cause here, since a much bigger clone is one base away. The chain couples TRBV6-2 or TRBV6-3 to TRBJ2-1, with D possibly TRBD2 on 6 matching bases. Germline CDR1 reads MNHEY; CDR2 reads SVGEGT. The CDR3 covers 14 residues. CDR3 protein: CASSPRLVYNERFF. The CDR3 bases are TGTGCCAGCAGTCCACGACTAGTTTACAATGAGCGGTTCTTC.

V and J are TRBV9 and TRBJ2-1, with D hard to call. CDR1 is SGDLS, CDR2 YYNGEE, per germline. Between the trimmed V and J ends, which lost 1 base and 3 bases, there was a span of 11 bases. CDR3 length: 15 amino acids. The CDR3 spells CASSVLPSNYNEQFF. The DNA of the CDR3 is TGTGCCAGCAGCGTACTGCCAAGCAACTACAATGAGCAGTTCTTC.